There are a few counts of the clone carrying this T cell receptor beta chain. Its antigen is as yet unknown. The V end was cut by 0 bases, the J end by 2 bases, with 8 bases between. The V gene's germline CDR1 is MNHEY and CDR2 SMNVEV (reference sequence). This CDR3 is built from 15 residues. This specimen belongs to a study of regulatory T cells in long-lasting Graves disease. On the study more broadly: Graves' patients who were just diagnosed had used antithyroid drugs for under 3 months. Points from the study as a whole: With persistent disease, TRBV28, TRBJ1-2 and TRBJ2-5 were the favored segments. Persistent Graves' patients had lower TCR diversity than newly diagnosed ones.

As for time point: newly diagnosed GD, antithyroid drugs for less than 3 months. PBMCs provided the RNA from which the TCR library was made. CDR3 regions were amplified by Arm-PCR using iRepertoire HTBI primers to build TCR beta libraries. TCRdb independently ran MiXCR on the multiplex PCR reads; one entry per CDR3 protein. Of about 440,000 distinct CDR3 sequences listed, around 14% are singletons. The same data also contributed to another study, on T cells in Graves' hyperthyroidism and ophthalmopathy. As that report states: A first-round RT-PCR of the TCR CDR3 used the HTBI primer set.

The V and J genes are TRBV27 and TRBJ1-3; D gene ambiguous. Sample: peripheral blood mononuclear cells (PBMCs), taken at new diagnosis, from a patient treated with antithyroid drugs. This clonotype originated in a woman between 25 and 40 years old with Graves disease. CDR3 DNA: TGTGCCAGCAGTTTATCAGGAGTTCCTGGAAACACCATATATTTT. Amino acid sequence: CASSLSGVPGNTIYF.